The sample holds many counts of the clone carrying this T cell receptor beta chain. What it binds is not known. This CDR3 is built from 14 residues. V was clipped by 3 bases and J by 9 bases, with 12 bases between them. Germline CDR1 and CDR2: SGHVS and FNYEAQ. The sequenced patients had an expansion of CD8+CD57+ cells seen by flow cytometry. By the time of blood sampling, patients had still received no therapy. This record comes from a study of CD8+CD57+ T cells in acquired aplastic anemia. Study background: Sorted CD4+ and CD8+ cells gave an average of roughly 3.5 ug of DNA. Regarding the study as a whole: CD8+ Simpson's diversity in patients was not significantly different from that in controls. Both patients and controls carried the same twenty-nine CD8+ CDR3 sequences.

Both TCR beta VDJ combination and CDR3 sequence profiling were carried out. Genomic DNA was the template for this profiling. TCRdb independently ran MiXCR on the reads; one entry per CDR3 protein. The sample carries 150,000 to 180,000 distinct CDR3 sequences, approximately 52% recorded once. The sample consisted of sorted CD4+, CD8+, or CD8+CD57+ T cells (not recorded which) from PBMCs. This chain connects TRBV7-6 to TRBJ1-6; no clear D. The clonotype was recovered from a human donor with aplastic anemia. This chain's CDR3 is CASSLGPGGSPLHF. The CDR3 DNA reads TGTGCCAGCAGCTTGGGCCCCGGCGGTTCACCCCTCCACTTT.